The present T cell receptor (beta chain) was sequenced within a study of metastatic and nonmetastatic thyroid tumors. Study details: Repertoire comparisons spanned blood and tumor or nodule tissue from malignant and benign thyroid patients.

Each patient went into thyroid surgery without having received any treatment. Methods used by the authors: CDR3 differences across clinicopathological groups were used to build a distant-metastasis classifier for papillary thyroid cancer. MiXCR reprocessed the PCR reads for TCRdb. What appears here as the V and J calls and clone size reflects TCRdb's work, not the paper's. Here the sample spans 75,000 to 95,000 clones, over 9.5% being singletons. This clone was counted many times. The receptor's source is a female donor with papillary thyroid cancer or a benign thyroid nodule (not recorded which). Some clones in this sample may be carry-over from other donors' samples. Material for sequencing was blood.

CDR3 coding DNA: TGTGCCAGCAGCTCAGAGTACCCGGGGGGGACCGGGGAGCTGTTTTTT. Amino acids: CASSSEYPGGTGELFF. The V call is TRBV9, the J call TRBJ2-2; 8 positions agree with TRBD2. The CDR3 spans 16 residues. V shed 4 bases and J 5 bases; nucleotides not matched to a gene: 10. CDR1 SGDLS and CDR2 YYNGEE come from the germline V gene.